This TCR beta chain comes out of a study of T cells in Graves' hyperthyroidism and ophthalmopathy. Germline V CDR1 and CDR2: KGHSH, LQKENI. V was pared by 1 base and J by 1 base, with 10 bases between. The CDR3 consists of 15 residues. In this sample, this clonotype turned up many times. RNA transcripts were the template for amplifying TCR beta CDR3 regions. Carried out on the TCR CDR3, a first-round RT-PCR used the HTBI primer set. TCRdb called the multiplex PCR reads again in MiXCR, with one record for every CDR3 protein. Of some 690,000 distinct CDR3 sequences in the sample, roughly a sixth were seen once.

The sequenced sample consisted of blood. V is TRBV18 and J is TRBJ1-1; a possible D gene is TRBD1 (6 bases). This TCR came from a man aged 50 to 60 with Graves' hyperthyroidism. DNA of the CDR3: TGTGCCAGCTCACCACGGGGGGCTGAGAACACTGAAGCTTTCTTT. Amino acids: CASSPRGAENTEAFF.